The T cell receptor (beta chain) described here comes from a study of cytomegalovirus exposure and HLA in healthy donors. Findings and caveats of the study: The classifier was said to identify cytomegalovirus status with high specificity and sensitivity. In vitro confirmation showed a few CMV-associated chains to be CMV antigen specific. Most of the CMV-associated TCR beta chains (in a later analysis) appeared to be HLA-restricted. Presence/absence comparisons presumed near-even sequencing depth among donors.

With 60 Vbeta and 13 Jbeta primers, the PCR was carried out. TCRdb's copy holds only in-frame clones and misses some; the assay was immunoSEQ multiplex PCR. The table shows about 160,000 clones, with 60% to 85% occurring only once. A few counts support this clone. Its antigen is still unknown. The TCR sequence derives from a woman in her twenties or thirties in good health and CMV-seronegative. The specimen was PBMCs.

This CDR3 reads CASSPGTGGEKLFF. In DNA form, the CDR3 reads TGTGCCAGCAGCCCCGGGACAGGGGGCGAAAAACTGTTTTTT. The rearrangement joins TRBV7-9 to TRBJ1-4, with TRBD1 matching 12 bases. V lost 5 bases and J lost 8; bases outside the gene matches: 3. Per germline, CDR1 SEHNR and CDR2 FQNEAQ (reference sequence). The CDR3 covers 14 residues. Supplemented by reference TRBV7-9 and TRBJ1-4, the full variable domain reads DTGVSQNPRHKITKRGQNVTFRCDPISEHNRLYWYRQTLGQGPEFLTYFQNEAQLEKSRLLSDRFSAERPKGSFSTLEIQRTEQGDSAMYLCASSPGTGGEKLFFGSGTQLSVL.